Below, 25 T cell receptor beta chains from the same sample are listed, as sequenced in a study of blood T cell repertoires in COVID-19. The protocol was immunoSEQ multiplex PCR, while the TCRdb copy is restricted to in-frame clones and leaves out a portion. This sample has some 110,000 clones, with 82% found just once. The material sequenced was peripheral blood. These receptor sequences come from a man between 65 and 85 years old with acute or convalescent COVID-19.

This clone showed up just a few times. The chain joins TRBV7-6 to TRBJ2-1, with 10 positions matching TRBD2. In germline, CDR1 is SGHVS, CDR2 FNYEAQ. CDR3 length: 15 amino acids. The trim removed 1 base at V and 7 bases at J, leaving 4 bases unmatched. DNA of the CDR3: TGTGCCAGCAGCTTAGTAGGGACTAGCGAAAATGAGCAGTTCTTC. This translates into CASSLVGTSENEQFF.

This sequence joins TRBV5-6 and TRBJ1-1; D might be TRBD1 (5 bases). The CDR3 consists of 14 residues. V shed 3 bases and J shed 7 bases, with 16 bases lying between them. Germline CDR1 and CDR2: SGHDT and YYEEEE. The CDR3 is CASSSGTSKIEAFF. Written as DNA, the CDR3 is TGTGCCAGCAGCTCGGGGACTTCAAAGATTGAAGCTTTCTTT.

The V gene is TRBV25-1, the J gene TRBJ2-3, with 7 bases lining up with TRBD1. This CDR3 is built from 15 residues. CDR1 MGHDK and CDR2 SYGVNS come from the germline V gene. Unmatched junction bases numbered 6, after V lost 6 bases and J lost 0 bases. The CDR3 DNA reads as TGTGCCAGCAGGGCCGGGACAGCGAGCACAGATACGCAGTATTTT. Amino acids: CASRAGTASTDTQYF.

CDR3 sequence (DNA): TGTGCCAGCAGCCAGGGGACTAGCGGGGTGGGCGGGGAGCTGTTTTTT. This codes for CASSQGTSGVGGELFF. The chain uses TRBV4-2 and TRBJ2-2, with TRBD2 matching over 13 bases. There are 16 residues in the CDR3. The V and J ends lost 3 bases and 7 bases, in that order; junction bases with no gene match: 5. Germline CDR1 and CDR2: LGHNA and YNFKEQ.

The chain joins TRBV7-9 to TRBJ2-3, with 7 bases that match TRBD2. Germline CDR1 and CDR2: SEHNR and FQNEAQ (reference sequence). With V trimmed by 6 bases and J by 2 bases, 8 bases remained unmatched. The CDR3 loop spans 15 amino acids. The CDR3 DNA is TGTGCCAGCAGACTCGCGGGGGACCACACAGATACGCAGTATTTT. Protein: CASRLAGDHTDTQYF.

The chain links TRBV7-3 to TRBJ1-1; D gene ambiguous. Per the germline V gene, CDR1 is SGHTA and CDR2 is FQGTGA. With 2 bases removed from V and 0 bases from J, the gap between germline ends came to 10 bases. This CDR3 region has 15 residues. The CDR3 spells CASSLRGSMNTEAFF. The DNA of the CDR3 is TGTGCCAGCAGCTTACGGGGTAGTATGAACACTGAAGCTTTCTTT.

Written as DNA, the CDR3 is TGCGCCAGCAGCCAAGAGGCAGGGGTTGATTCACCCCTCCACTTT. Translation gives CASSQEAGVDSPLHF. The chain is built from TRBV4-1 and TRBJ1-6, with D tentatively TRBD1 (6 bases). Germline CDR1 reads MGHRA; CDR2 reads YSYEKL. V lost 0 bases and J 8 bases, leaving 11 bases between the germline ends. CDR3 size: 15 residues.

The rearrangement uses TRBV30 and TRBJ2-2; no clear D gene. The CDR3 runs to 13 residues. V lost 3 bases and J 0 bases, leaving 5 bases between the germline ends. Germline V lookup: CDR1 GTSNPN, CDR2 SVGIG (reference sequence). The CDR3 spells CAWSPANTGELFF. CDR3 DNA: TGTGCCTGGAGCCCCGCGAACACCGGGGAGCTGTTTTTT.

Here the CDR3 DNA reads TGTGCCTGGAGTGGAGCCTACGAGCAGTACTTC. Translated: CAWSGAYEQYF. The rearrangement uses TRBV30 and TRBJ2-7, with D uncertain. Looked up from germline, CDR1 is GTSNPN and CDR2 is SVGIG (reference sequence). V was trimmed by 1 base and J by 2 bases, leaving 3 bases between them. CDR3 length: 11 amino acids.

This chain links TRBV24-1 with TRBJ1-1; 9 bases match TRBD1. Germline V CDR1 and CDR2: KGHDR, SFDVKD. V shed 3 bases, J shed 6 bases, and the junction held 4 bases outside the gene matches. The CDR3 is made up of 14 amino acids. For the CDR3, the DNA is TGTGCCACCAGTGATGGGACAGGGAGGCCTGAAGCTTTCTTT. Residues: CATSDGTGRPEAFF.

This CDR3 is CASSQEPPGQGFIQYF. CDR3 nucleotides: TGCGCCAGCAGCCAAGAACCTCCGGGACAGGGGTTCATTCAGTACTTC. This sequence joins TRBV4-1 and TRBJ2-4; TRBD1 aligns across 10 bases. Germline V CDR1 and CDR2: MGHRA, YSYEKL. The ends lost 0 bases at V and 9 bases at J; junction bases unmatched: 8. The CDR3 contains 16 residues.

DNA for the CDR3: TGTGCCAGCAGCGGGGGACTAGCGGGTTACAATGAGCAGTTCTTC. Protein product: CASSGGLAGYNEQFF. The chain has TRBV11-2 and TRBJ2-1; 12 bases are a match to TRBD2. The germline gives CDR1 SGHAT, CDR2 FQNNGV. The trim removed 5 bases at V and 4 bases at J, leaving 3 bases unmatched. The CDR3 sequence is 15 residues long. Full variable domain (missing parts from reference TRBV11-2 and TRBJ2-1): EAGVAQSPRYKIIEKRQSVAFWCNPISGHATLYWYQQILGQGPKLLIQFQNNGVVDDSQLPKDRFSAERLKGVDSTLKIQPAKLEDSAVYLCASSGGLAGYNEQFFGPGTRLTVL.

V usage is TRBV6-5 and J usage is TRBJ1-2; TRBD1 matches at 8 bases. The germline CDR1 and CDR2 sequences are MNHEY and SVGAGI. This CDR3 has 14 residues. V dropped 6 bases and J dropped 4; count of bases not matched to a gene: 7. CDR3: CASRRQGPSYGYTF. CDR3 in DNA: TGTGCCAGCAGACGACAGGGGCCCTCCTATGGCTACACCTTC.

This clone was found once. The chain carries TRBV19 and TRBJ2-1, with TRBD2 matching over 8 bases. V dropped 7 bases and J dropped 6; count of bases not matched to a gene: 8. CDR1 is LNHDA and CDR2 is SQIVND in the germline V gene (reference sequence). This CDR3 contains 14 residues. The CDR3 spells CASTGLAGRNEQFF. CDR3 DNA sequence: TGTGCCAGTACGGGGCTAGCGGGCCGCAATGAGCAGTTCTTC.

The chain joins TRBV28 to TRBJ2-3; D gene ambiguous. The V end lost 2 bases, the J end lost 2 bases, and 5 bases lay between the germline ends. The CDR3 is 13 amino acids. Per the germline V gene, CDR1 is MDHEN and CDR2 is SYDVKM. CDR3 region: CASSLPPTDTQYF. DNA of the CDR3: TGTGCCAGCAGTTTACCTCCCACAGATACGCAGTATTTT.

This sequence joins TRBV3-1 (or the pseudogene TRBV3-2) and TRBJ2-1, with D unclear. Trimming cost V 2 bases and J 6 bases, with 11 bases left between them. This CDR3 contains 14 residues. CDR1 LGHDT and CDR2 YNNKEL come from the germline V gene (reference sequence). Here the CDR3 DNA reads TGTGCCAGCAGCCAATTACTTGATGCCAATGAGCAGTTCTTC. Translated, it gives CASSQLLDANEQFF.

This chain connects TRBV19 to TRBJ2-3, with no clear D. CDR1 is LNHDA, CDR2 SQIVND, per germline (reference sequence). The V end lost 6 bases, the J end lost 5 bases, and 9 bases lay between the germline ends. The CDR3 contains 12 residues. CDR3 nucleotides: TGTGCCAGTAGATATAGAGAAGATACGCAGTATTTT. It codes for CASRYREDTQYF.

This chain connects TRBV29-1 to TRBJ2-3, with TRBD1 matching over 12 bases. The CDR3 length is 14 residues. The germline V gene encodes CDR1 SQVTM and CDR2 ANQGSEA. After removal of 2 bases from V and 7 bases from J, the junction contained 4 bases not matched to a gene. CDR3 DNA: TGCAGCGTTGAATCGGGACAGGGGGCTTATACGCAGTATTTT. Its protein product is CSVESGQGAYTQYF.

The J gene is TRBJ2-1, the V gene TRBV10-3; 9 nucleotides line up with TRBD1. The V segment lost 5 bases and the J segment 8 bases; nucleotides outside the gene matches: 13. CDR3 length: 16 amino acids. The germline V gene has CDR1 ENHRY and CDR2 SYGVKD. The CDR3 spells CAISHPPGQGRDEQFF. In DNA form, the CDR3 reads TGTGCCATCAGTCACCCACCGGGACAGGGTAGGGATGAGCAGTTCTTC.

The genes are TRBV19 and TRBJ2-1, with 7 bases identical to TRBD1. Trimming cost V 9 bases and J 5 bases; bases outside gene matches: 13. This CDR3 has 15 amino acids. Germline V CDR1 and CDR2: LNHDA, SQIVND (reference sequence). The CDR3 DNA follows: TGTGCCAGCAAGATTGGACAGGTTGGGGACAATGAGCAGTTCTTC. This codes for CASKIGQVGDNEQFF.

The chain links TRBV28 to TRBJ1-5; 7 bases line up with TRBD1. Trimming at V came to 5 bases and at J to 9 bases, leaving 4 bases not matched to a gene. Looked up from germline, CDR1 is MDHEN and CDR2 is SYDVKM. The CDR3 consists of 12 residues. The CDR3 protein is CASSAYRGPQHF. CDR3 DNA sequence: TGTGCCAGCAGTGCCTACAGGGGGCCCCAGCATTTT.

The genes are TRBV24-1 and TRBJ2-4, with 10 bases identical to TRBD1. V shed 2 bases, J shed 8 bases, and the junction held 2 bases outside the gene matches. The CDR3 loop spans 14 amino acids. The V gene's germline CDR1 is KGHDR and CDR2 SFDVKD. The CDR3 region is CATSDSGTGDIQYF. The DNA for the CDR3 is TGTGCCACCAGTGATTCCGGGACAGGGGACATTCAGTACTTC.

V gene TRBV6-5 combines with J gene TRBJ1-3; D ambiguous. The V and J ends lost 5 bases and 7 bases respectively, with 12 bases between them. This CDR3 contains 13 residues. Germline V gene sequence: CDR1 MNHEY, CDR2 SVGAGI. The CDR3 region is CASSRTPENTIYF. The DNA of the CDR3 is TGTGCCAGCAGTAGGACTCCAGAGAACACCATATATTTT.

The rearrangement links TRBV6-1 to TRBJ2-6; D is unclear. The V end was cut by 3 bases, the J end by 0 bases, with 3 bases between. The CDR3 has 14 amino acids. The germline V gene encodes CDR1 MNHNS and CDR2 SASEGT. The CDR3 protein is CASSESSGANVLTF. DNA for the CDR3: TGTGCCAGCAGTGAGAGCTCTGGGGCCAACGTCCTGACTTTC.

This clone has only one observation. The rearrangement joins TRBV11-3 to TRBJ2-5; D not resolved. The CDR3 totals 12 residues. Germline assignment: CDR1 SGHNT and CDR2 YENEEA. The V gene lost 4 bases and the J gene lost 3 bases, with 6 bases spanning the gap. CDR3 nucleotides: TGTGCCAGCAGCTCTAGAGAAGAGACCCAGTACTTC. Its protein is CASSSREETQYF.